This entry lists 20 T cell receptor beta chains sequenced from one sample in a study of Ad26.COV2.S vaccination and SARS-CoV-2 variants. Treatment of the sample: 15 to 20 received Ad26.COV2.S at low or high dose, single or two shots; roughly five received placebo; per-sample allocation not given. Vaccine and placebo recipients were sampled on day 63 after the first injection. The data were produced by immunoSEQ multiplex PCR, yet TCRdb's version contains in-frame clones alone and is incomplete. The sample has approximately 250,000 clones, roughly 85% seen once. The sequences come from peripheral blood, collected in a trial of Ad26.COV2.S vaccine versus placebo. The receptors come from a person aged 18-65 years who received the Ad26.COV2.S COVID-19 vaccine or a placebo.

The chain couples TRBV4-1 to TRBJ1-5, with a weak D call TRBD1 (5 bases). The V gene lost 5 bases and the J gene lost 6 bases, with 17 bases spanning the gap. CDR3 length equals 15 residues. CDR1 and CDR2 (germline): MGHRA, YSYEKL. The CDR3 is CASSSGQGAFQPQHF. The CDR3 DNA reads as TGCGCCAGCAGCTCGGGGCAGGGTGCGTTTCAGCCCCAGCATTTT.

This chain uses TRBV7-3 with TRBJ2-6; tentative D call: TRBD1 (6 bases). This CDR3 region has 15 residues. CDR1 and CDR2 (germline): SGHTA, FQGTGA. V lost 5 bases, J lost 2 bases, and 10 bases lay in between. Here the CDR3 DNA reads TGTGCCAGCAGCCCAGGGGTAGCTGGGGCCAACGTCCTGACTTTC. As protein: CASSPGVAGANVLTF.

The V and J genes are TRBV7-9 and TRBJ2-7; 9 nucleotides line up with TRBD1. The CDR3 runs 15 residues. V lost 3 bases, J lost 3 bases, and 6 bases stayed unmatched. Germline values: CDR1 SEHNR, CDR2 FQNEAQ (reference sequence). CDR3 sequence reads: CASSLGQGLSYEQYV. In nucleotides, the CDR3 is TGTGCCAGCAGCTTGGGACAGGGACTTAGCTACGAGCAGTACGTC.

The chain is built from TRBV7-9 and TRBJ2-1, with D possibly matching TRBD1 (5 bases). The CDR3 spans 17 residues. Germline V CDR1 and CDR2: SEHNR, FQNEAQ (reference sequence). Trimming took off 1 base at V and 5 bases at J, with 18 bases between the two ends. The CDR3 bases are TGTGCCAGCAGCTTAGGGGGCAAGACTCGGAGCGACAATGAGCAGTTCTTC. Its translation: CASSLGGKTRSDNEQFF. The variable domain in full, with the rest retrieved from reference TRBV7-9 and TRBJ2-1, is DTGVSQNPRHKITKRGQNVTFRCDPISEHNRLYWYRQTLGQGPEFLTYFQNEAQLEKSRLLSDRFSAERPKGSFSTLEIQRTEQGDSAMYLCASSLGGKTRSDNEQFFGPGTRLTVL.

This clone has just one count. The V gene is TRBV5-1, the J gene TRBJ2-5, with TRBD1 as a possible D gene (6 bases). The V and J ends lost 1 base and 5 bases respectively, with 12 bases between them. This CDR3 has 14 residues. Germline values: CDR1 SGHRS, CDR2 YFSETQ. The CDR3 region has the DNA TGCGCCAGCAGCTTGCTCGCAAGGGGGGAGACCCAGTACTTC. Its protein is CASSLLARGETQYF. Variable domain in full (rest from reference TRBV5-1 and TRBJ2-5): KAGVTQTPRYLIKTRGQQVTLSCSPISGHRSVSWYQQTPGQGLQFLFEYFSETQRNKGNFPGRFSGRQFSNSRSEMNVSTLELGDSALYLCASSLLARGETQYFGPGTRLLVL.

This sequence joins TRBV2 and TRBJ2-5; tentatively, D is TRBD1 or TRBD2 (6 bases each). The CDR3 runs 13 residues. Between the trimmed V and J ends, which lost 8 bases and 1 base, there was a span of 11 bases. The germline V gene encodes CDR1 SNHLY and CDR2 FYNNEI. The CDR3 reads CASGRDTQETQYF. The CDR3, as DNA: TGTGCCAGCGGGCGGGACACCCAAGAGACCCAGTACTTC.

The rearrangement joins TRBV6-1 to TRBJ2-2, with D uncertain. Germline CDR1 and CDR2: MNHNS and SASEGT. Deletions cut 0 bases from V and 4 bases from J, with 15 bases between. The CDR3 is 17 amino acids. Written as DNA, the CDR3 is TGTGCCAGCAGTGAAGCTCGGGCTAACTTGCGCACCGGGGAGCTGTTTTTT. This encodes CASSEARANLRTGELFF.

V gene TRBV5-1 combines with J gene TRBJ2-4; tentatively, D is TRBD2 (6 bases). CDR1 SGHRS and CDR2 YFSETQ come from the germline V gene. Trimming stripped 2 bases from V and 8 bases from J, with 11 bases between. The CDR3 covers 13 residues. The CDR3 DNA is TGCGCCAGCAGCTTCGGCGGGGTGGACATTCAGTACTTC. It translates to CASSFGGVDIQYF.

This rearrangement joins TRBV5-1 to TRBJ1-3, with no clear D. Germline assignment: CDR1 SGHRS and CDR2 YFSETQ. The V and J ends lost 0 bases and 0 bases respectively, with 10 bases between them. The CDR3 sequence is 16 residues long. The CDR3 sequence is CASSLGTGSSGNTIYF. The CDR3 region has the DNA TGCGCCAGCAGCTTGGGCACGGGTAGCTCTGGAAACACCATATATTTT.

The gene calls are TRBV6-2 or TRBV6-3 and TRBJ1-2; D possibly corresponds to TRBD1 (6 bases). Deletions cut 6 bases from V and 4 bases from J, with 15 bases between. The CDR3 length is 14 residues. Germline CDR1 MNHEY, CDR2 SVGEGT. This CDR3 is CASRPTGSGYGYTF. The DNA for the CDR3 is TGTGCCAGCAGGCCTACAGGGTCTGGCTATGGCTACACCTTC.

The J gene is TRBJ1-5, the V gene TRBV6-4; 7 nucleotides line up with TRBD1. The length of the CDR3 is 14 residues. From germline, CDR1 is MRHNA and CDR2 SNTAGT. The V segment lost 7 bases and the J segment 3 bases; nucleotides outside the gene matches: 6. For the CDR3, the DNA is TGTGCCAGCACCAGGGGGTCTCACAATCAGCCCCAGCATTTT. Encoded protein: CASTRGSHNQPQHF.

The chain recombines TRBV6-1 with TRBJ2-3; 10 nucleotides align to TRBD2. Trimming removed 3 bases from V and 6 bases from J; junction bases left unmatched: 6. Germline CDR1 is MNHNS and CDR2 is SASEGT. This CDR3 region has 15 residues. The CDR3 is CASSEIAGGSDTQYF. The CDR3 DNA follows: TGTGCCAGCAGTGAGATAGCGGGGGGATCGGATACGCAGTATTTT.

The chain links TRBV6-6 to TRBJ2-2; D might be TRBD1 or TRBD2, each matching 5 bases. From germline, CDR1 is MNHNY and CDR2 SVGAGI (reference sequence). The ends were cut back, 11 bases at V and 6 bases at J, with 10 bases in the middle. The CDR3 is made up of 11 amino acids. The CDR3 loop is CALGEAGELFF. CDR3 bases: TGTGCCTTGGGGGAAGCCGGGGAGCTGTTTTTT.

This clone has only one observation. The gene calls are TRBV9 and TRBJ1-1; perhaps TRBD1 as D (6 bases). The V and J ends lost 0 bases and 1 base respectively, with 13 bases between them. CDR3 length equals 16 residues. In germline, CDR1 is SGDLS, CDR2 YYNGEE. CDR3: CASSVEPGVPNTEAFF. DNA for the CDR3: TGTGCCAGCAGCGTAGAACCAGGGGTGCCGAACACTGAAGCTTTCTTT.

This clone occurred once. V is TRBV5-6 and J is TRBJ2-5; TRBD1 matches 7 bases. Germline CDR1 SGHDT, CDR2 YYEEEE. The CDR3 runs to 15 residues. The V and J ends lost 3 bases and 5 bases, in that order; junction bases with no gene match: 10. This CDR3 is CASSSPGQTGETQYF. The CDR3 DNA reads as TGTGCCAGCAGCTCGCCGGGACAGACCGGGGAGACCCAGTACTTC.

The V and J genes are TRBV6-5 and TRBJ2-1; the match to TRBD2 covers 7 bases. This CDR3 has 15 residues. V was clipped by 0 bases and J by 5 bases; unmatched bases: 4. The germline CDR1 and CDR2 sequences are MNHEY and SVGAGI. CDR3: CASSYSAGVDNEQFF. CDR3 nucleotides: TGTGCCAGCAGTTACTCGGCGGGAGTGGACAATGAGCAGTTCTTC.

This clone was detected a few times. This sequence joins TRBV6-2 or TRBV6-3 and TRBJ2-5, with 10 bases identical to TRBD2. V was clipped by 5 bases and J by 5 bases; unmatched bases: 11. The CDR3 runs to 16 residues. The germline CDR1 and CDR2 sequences are MNHEY and SVGEGT. CDR3 residues: CASSPWTSGPRETQYF. The CDR3 bases are TGTGCCAGCAGTCCCTGGACTAGCGGCCCTAGGGAGACCCAGTACTTC.

The chain joins TRBV5-1 to TRBJ2-5, with D uncertain. CDR1 SGHRS and CDR2 YFSETQ come from the germline V gene. CDR3 length: 13 amino acids. The ends were cut back, 0 bases at V and 5 bases at J, with 8 bases in the middle. CDR3 coding DNA: TGCGCCAGCAGCTTGGCTTGGTGGGAGACCCAGTACTTC. Encoded protein: CASSLAWWETQYF.

J is TRBJ1-5 and V is TRBV5-8; no clear D. Trimming left V 0 bases short and J 1 base short, with 11 bases between. The CDR3 runs to 16 residues. CDR1 and CDR2 from the germline V gene are SGHTS and YDEGEE. In nucleotides, the CDR3 is TGTGCCAGCAGCTTGGGCCAGCTTCGCAGCAATCAGCCCCAGCATTTT. Translation gives CASSLGQLRSNQPQHF. Variable domain in full (rest from reference TRBV5-8 and TRBJ1-5): EAGVTQSPTHLIKTRGQQATLRCSPISGHTSVYWYQQALGLGLQFLLWYDEGEERNRGNFPPRFSGRQFPNYSSELNVNALELEDSALYLCASSLGQLRSNQPQHFGDGTRLSIL.

The chain couples TRBV21-1 to TRBJ1-1; no DNA check was done on the table's D call, TRBD1. TRBV21-1 is a recognized pseudogene. The CDR3 loop spans 16 amino acids. The DNA for the CDR3 is TGTGCCAGCCATGCCGGAGGGGGCGCCCAGAACACTGAAGCTTTCTTT. This translates into CASHAGGGAQNTEAFF.